This TCR beta chain was profiled in a study of blood T cell repertoires in COVID-19. In the study overall: Donors in the United States, Italy and Spain gave samples during acute or convalescent COVID-19. T cells, B-cell-depleted T cells, or PBMCs provided the cDNA or gDNA that served as material.

Germline-derived CDR1 and CDR2 are SGHVS and FNYEAQ. There are 14 residues in the CDR3. The V gene lost 5 bases and the J gene lost 5 bases, with 15 bases spanning the gap. Per the original data handling: Amplified reference gene primers provided the basis for estimating nucleated cell counts. Sequencing was performed with immunoSEQ multiplex PCR; in TCRdb, only in-frame clones are kept and a portion is missing. V and J calls and clone size are as listed in that table; D and trimming were resolved from the DNA. The repertoire holds about 64,000 clones, with 88% as singletons. Specimen: peripheral blood. This TCR derives from a man aged 70 or older with acute or convalescent COVID-19. V gene TRBV7-6 combines with J gene TRBJ1-1; D call uncertain. DNA of the CDR3: TGTGCCAGCAGCACACTACCCGGAGGGACTGAAGCTTTCTTT. Protein product: CASSTLPGGTEAFF.